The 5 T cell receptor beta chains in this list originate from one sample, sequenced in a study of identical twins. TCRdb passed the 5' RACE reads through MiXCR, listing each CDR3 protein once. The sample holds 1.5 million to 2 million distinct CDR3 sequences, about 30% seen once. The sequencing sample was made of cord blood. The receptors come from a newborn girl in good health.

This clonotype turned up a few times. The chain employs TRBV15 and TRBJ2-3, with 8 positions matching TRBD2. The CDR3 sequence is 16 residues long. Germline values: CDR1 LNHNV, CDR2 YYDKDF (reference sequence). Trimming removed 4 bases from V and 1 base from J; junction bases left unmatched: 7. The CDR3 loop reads CATSIQLAVRTDTQYF. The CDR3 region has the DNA TGTGCCACCAGCATACAACTAGCGGTGCGCACAGATACGCAGTATTTT. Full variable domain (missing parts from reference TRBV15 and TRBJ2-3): DAMVIQNPRYQVTQFGKPVTLSCSQTLNHNVMYWYQQKSSQAPKLLFHYYDKDFNNEADTPDNFQSRRPNTSFCFLDIRSPGLGDTAMYLCATSIQLAVRTDTQYFGPGTRLTVL.

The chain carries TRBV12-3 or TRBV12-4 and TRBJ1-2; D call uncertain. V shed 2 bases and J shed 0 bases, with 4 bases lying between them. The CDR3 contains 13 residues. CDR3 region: CASSLWPNYGYTF. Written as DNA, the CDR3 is TGTGCCAGCAGTTTATGGCCTAACTATGGCTACACCTTC.

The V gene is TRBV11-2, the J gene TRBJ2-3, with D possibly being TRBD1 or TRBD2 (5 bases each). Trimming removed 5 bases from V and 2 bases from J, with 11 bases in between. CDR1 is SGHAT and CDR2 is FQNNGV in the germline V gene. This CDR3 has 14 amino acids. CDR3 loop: CASSILGTTDTQYF. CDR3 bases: TGTGCCAGCAGCATACTCGGGACCACAGATACGCAGTATTTT.

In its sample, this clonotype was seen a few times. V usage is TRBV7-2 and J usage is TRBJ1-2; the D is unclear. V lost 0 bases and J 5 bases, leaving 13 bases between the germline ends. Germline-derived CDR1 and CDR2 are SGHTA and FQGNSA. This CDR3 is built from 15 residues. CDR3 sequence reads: CASSLAMEEYYGYTF. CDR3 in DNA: TGTGCCAGCAGCTTAGCGATGGAGGAGTATTATGGCTACACCTTC.

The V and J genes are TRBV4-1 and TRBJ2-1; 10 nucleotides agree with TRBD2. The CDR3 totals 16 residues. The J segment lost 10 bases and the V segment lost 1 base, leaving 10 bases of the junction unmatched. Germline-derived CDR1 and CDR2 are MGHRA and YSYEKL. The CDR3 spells CASSQVGGLAAVEQFF. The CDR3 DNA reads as TGCGCCAGCAGCCAAGTAGGCGGACTAGCGGCAGTCGAGCAGTTCTTC.